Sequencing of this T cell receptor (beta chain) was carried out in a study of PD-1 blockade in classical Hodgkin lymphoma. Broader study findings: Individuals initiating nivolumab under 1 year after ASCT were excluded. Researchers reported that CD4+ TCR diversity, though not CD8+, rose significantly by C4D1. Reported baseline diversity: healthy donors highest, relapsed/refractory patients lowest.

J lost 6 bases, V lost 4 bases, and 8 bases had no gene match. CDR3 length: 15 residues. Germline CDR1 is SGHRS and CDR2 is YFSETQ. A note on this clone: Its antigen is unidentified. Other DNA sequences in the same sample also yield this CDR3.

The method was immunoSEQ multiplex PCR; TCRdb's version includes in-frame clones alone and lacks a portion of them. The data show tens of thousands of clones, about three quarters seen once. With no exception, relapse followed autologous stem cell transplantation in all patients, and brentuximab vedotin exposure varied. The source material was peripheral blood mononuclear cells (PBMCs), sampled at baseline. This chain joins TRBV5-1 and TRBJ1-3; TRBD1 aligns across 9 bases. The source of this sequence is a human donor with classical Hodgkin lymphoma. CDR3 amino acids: CASSLVTGGTNTIYF. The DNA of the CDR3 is TGCGCCAGCAGCCTGGTTACAGGGGGCACAAACACCATATATTTT.